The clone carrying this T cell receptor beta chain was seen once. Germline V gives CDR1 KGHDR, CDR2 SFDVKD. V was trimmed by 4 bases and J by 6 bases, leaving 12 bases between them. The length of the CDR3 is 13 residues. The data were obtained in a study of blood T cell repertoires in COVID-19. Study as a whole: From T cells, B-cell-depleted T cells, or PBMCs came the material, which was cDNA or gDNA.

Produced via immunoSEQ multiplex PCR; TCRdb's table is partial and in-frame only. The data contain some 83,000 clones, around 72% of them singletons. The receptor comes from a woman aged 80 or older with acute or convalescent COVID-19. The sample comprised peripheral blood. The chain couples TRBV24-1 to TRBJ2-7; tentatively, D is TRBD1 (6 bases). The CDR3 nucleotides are TGTGCCACCAGTGACGAACAGGGAAGCGAGCAGTACTTC. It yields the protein CATSDEQGSEQYF.